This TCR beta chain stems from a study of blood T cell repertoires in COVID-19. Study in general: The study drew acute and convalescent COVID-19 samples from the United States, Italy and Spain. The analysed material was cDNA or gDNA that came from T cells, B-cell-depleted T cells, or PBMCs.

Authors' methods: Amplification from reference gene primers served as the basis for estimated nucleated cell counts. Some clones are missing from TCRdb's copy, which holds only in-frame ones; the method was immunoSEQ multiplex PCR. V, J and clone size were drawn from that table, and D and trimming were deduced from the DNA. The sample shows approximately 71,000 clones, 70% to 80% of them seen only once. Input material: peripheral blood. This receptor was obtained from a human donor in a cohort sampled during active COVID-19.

The CDR3 loop is CAWRGQAFTEAFF. The CDR3 region has the DNA TGTGCCTGGAGGGGACAGGCTTTCACTGAAGCTTTCTTT. This chain connects TRBV30 to TRBJ1-1; 8 bases map to TRBD1. Trimming cost V 3 bases and J 4 bases; bases outside gene matches: 4. Germline loops: CDR1 GTSNPN, CDR2 SVGIG (reference sequence). CDR3 length: 13 amino acids.